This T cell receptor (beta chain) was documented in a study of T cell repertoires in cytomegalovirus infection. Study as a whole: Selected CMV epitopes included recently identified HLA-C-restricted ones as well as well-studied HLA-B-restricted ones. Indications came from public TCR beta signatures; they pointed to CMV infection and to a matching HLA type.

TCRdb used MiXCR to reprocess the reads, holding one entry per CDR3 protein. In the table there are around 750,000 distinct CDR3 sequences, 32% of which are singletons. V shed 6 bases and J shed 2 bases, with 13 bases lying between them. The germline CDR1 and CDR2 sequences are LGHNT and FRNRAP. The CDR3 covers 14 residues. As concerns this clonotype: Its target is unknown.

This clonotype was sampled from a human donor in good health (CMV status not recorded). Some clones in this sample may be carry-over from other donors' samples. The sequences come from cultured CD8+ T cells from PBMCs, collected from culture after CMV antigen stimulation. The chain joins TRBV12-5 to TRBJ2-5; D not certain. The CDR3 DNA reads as TGTGCTAGTGGAGGCGACGGAAGACAAGAGACCCAGTACTTC. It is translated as CASGGDGRQETQYF.